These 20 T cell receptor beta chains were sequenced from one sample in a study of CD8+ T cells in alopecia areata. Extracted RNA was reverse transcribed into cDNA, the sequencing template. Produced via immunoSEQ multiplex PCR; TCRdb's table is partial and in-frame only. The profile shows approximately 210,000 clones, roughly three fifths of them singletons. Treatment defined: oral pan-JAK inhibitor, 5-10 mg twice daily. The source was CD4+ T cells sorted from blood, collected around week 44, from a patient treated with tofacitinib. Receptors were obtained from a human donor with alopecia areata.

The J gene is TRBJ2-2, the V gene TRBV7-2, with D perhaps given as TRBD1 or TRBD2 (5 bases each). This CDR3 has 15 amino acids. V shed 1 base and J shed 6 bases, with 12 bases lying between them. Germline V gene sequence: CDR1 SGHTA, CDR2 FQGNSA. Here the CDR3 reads CASSLDSLGAGELFF. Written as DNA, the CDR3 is TGTGCCAGCAGCTTAGACTCTTTGGGGGCCGGGGAGCTGTTTTTT.

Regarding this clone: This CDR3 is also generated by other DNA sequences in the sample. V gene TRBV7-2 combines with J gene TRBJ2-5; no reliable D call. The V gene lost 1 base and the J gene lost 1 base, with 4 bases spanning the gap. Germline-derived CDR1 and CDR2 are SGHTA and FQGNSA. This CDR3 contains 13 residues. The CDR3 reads CASSLVFQETQYF. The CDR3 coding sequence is TGTGCCAGCAGCTTAGTTTTCCAAGAGACCCAGTACTTC.

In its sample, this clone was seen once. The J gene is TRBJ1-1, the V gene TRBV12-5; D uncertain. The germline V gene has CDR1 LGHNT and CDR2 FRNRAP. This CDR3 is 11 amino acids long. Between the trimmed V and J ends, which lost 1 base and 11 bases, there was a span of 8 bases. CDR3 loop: CASGLDLLAFF. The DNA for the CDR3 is TGTGCTAGTGGTTTGGACCTCTTGGCTTTCTTT.

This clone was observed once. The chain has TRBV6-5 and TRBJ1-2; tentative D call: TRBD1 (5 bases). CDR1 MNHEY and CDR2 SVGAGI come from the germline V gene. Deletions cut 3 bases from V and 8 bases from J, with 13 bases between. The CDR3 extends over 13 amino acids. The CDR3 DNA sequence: TGTGCCAGCAGTTATCTGAGGCAGGGAGGCTACACCTTC. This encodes CASSYLRQGGYTF.

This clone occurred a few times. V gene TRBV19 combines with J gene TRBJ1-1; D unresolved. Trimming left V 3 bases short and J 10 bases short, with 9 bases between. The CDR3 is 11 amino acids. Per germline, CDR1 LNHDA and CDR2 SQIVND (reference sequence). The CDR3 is CASSIGPGAFF. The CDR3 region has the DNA TGTGCCAGTAGTATCGGGCCTGGAGCTTTCTTT.

CDR3: CASSTTISYEQYF. In nucleotides, the CDR3 is TGTGCCAGCAGCACGACAATCAGCTACGAGCAGTACTTC. The genes are TRBV5-6 and TRBJ2-7; D unclear. V lost 4 bases, J lost 3 bases, and 11 bases lay in between. This CDR3 has 13 amino acids. Germline assignment: CDR1 SGHDT and CDR2 YYEEEE.

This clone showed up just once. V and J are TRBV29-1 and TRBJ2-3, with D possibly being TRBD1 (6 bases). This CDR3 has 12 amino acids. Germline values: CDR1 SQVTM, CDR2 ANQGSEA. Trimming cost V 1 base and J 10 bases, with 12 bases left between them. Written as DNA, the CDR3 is TGCAGCGTTGAAGCCGCGAAGGGGGCGCAGTATTTT. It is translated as CSVEAAKGAQYF.

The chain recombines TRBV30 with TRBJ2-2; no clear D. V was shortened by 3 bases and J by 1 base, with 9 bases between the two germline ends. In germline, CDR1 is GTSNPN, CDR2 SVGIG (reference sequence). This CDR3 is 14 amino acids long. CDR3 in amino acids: CAWRSRLNTGELFF. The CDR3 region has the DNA TGTGCCTGGAGGAGTAGATTGAACACCGGGGAGCTGTTTTTT.

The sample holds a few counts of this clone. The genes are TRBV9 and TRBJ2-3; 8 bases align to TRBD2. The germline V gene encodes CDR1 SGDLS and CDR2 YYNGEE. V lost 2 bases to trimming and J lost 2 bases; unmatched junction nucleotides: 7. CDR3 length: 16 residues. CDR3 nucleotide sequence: TGTGCCAGCAGCGTCCAAGCGGGGGACTTCACAGATACGCAGTATTTT. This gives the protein CASSVQAGDFTDTQYF. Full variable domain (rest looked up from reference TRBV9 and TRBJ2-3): DSGVTQTPKHLITATGQRVTLRCSPRSGDLSVYWYQQSLDQGLQFLIQYYNGEERAKGNILERFSAQQFPDLHSELNLSSLELGDSALYFCASSVQAGDFTDTQYFGPGTRLTVL.

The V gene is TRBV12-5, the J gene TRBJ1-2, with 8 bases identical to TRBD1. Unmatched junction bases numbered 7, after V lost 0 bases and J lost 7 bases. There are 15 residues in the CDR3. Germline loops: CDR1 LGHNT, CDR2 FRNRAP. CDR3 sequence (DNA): TGTGCTAGTGGTTTGGTAAACCCAGGGGGCTCTGGCTACACCTTC. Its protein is CASGLVNPGGSGYTF.

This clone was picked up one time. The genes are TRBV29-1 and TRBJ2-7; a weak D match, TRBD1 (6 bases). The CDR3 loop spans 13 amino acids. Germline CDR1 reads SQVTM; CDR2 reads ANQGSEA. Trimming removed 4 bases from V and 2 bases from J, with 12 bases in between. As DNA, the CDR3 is TGCAGCGTTGCGAGACAGGCGGCCTACGAGCAGTACTTC. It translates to CSVARQAAYEQYF.

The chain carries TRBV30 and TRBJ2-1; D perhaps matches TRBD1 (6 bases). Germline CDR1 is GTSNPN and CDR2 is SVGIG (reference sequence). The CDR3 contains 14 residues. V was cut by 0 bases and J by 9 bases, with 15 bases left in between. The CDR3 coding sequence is TGTGCCTGGAGTGTAGGCATCTCCAGGGGTGAGCAGTTCTTC. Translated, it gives CAWSVGISRGEQFF.

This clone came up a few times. The DNA for the CDR3 is TGCAGCGTTGTCAGCCTATACGAGCAGTACTTC. Its translation: CSVVSLYEQYF. This chain joins TRBV29-1 and TRBJ2-7; D remains unclear. The CDR3 runs 11 residues. Between the trimmed V and J ends, which lost 4 bases and 4 bases, there was a span of 8 bases. Germline CDR1 is SQVTM and CDR2 is ANQGSEA.

The CDR3, as DNA: TGCGCCAGCAGCGGGTTGGAGAGACCTGAAGCTTTCTTT. It encodes CASSGLERPEAFF. V and J are TRBV5-1 and TRBJ1-1; D unresolved. Per germline, CDR1 SGHRS and CDR2 YFSETQ. This CDR3 spans 13 amino acids. Deletions cut 4 bases from V and 6 bases from J, with 13 bases between.

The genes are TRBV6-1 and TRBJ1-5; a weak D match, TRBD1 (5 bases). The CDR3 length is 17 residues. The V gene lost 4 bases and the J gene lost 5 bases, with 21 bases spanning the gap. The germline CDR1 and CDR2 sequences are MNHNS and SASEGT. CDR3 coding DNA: TGTGCCAGCAGTGCCCCGAAGGGCAGGGAGGTCGATCAGCCCCAGCATTTT. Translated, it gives CASSAPKGREVDQPQHF.

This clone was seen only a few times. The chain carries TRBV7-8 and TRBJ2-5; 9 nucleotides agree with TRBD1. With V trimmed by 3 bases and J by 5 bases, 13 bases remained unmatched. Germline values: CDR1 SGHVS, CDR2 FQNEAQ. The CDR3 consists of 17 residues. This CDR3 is CASSFKDPGQGGETQYF. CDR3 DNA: TGTGCCAGCAGCTTTAAAGACCCGGGACAGGGAGGCGAGACCCAGTACTTC.

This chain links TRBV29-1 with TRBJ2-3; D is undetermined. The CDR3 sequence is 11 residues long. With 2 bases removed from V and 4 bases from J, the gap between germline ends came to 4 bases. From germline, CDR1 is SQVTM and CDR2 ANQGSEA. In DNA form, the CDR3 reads TGCAGCGTTGAACCGGCAGATACGCAGTATTTT. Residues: CSVEPADTQYF.

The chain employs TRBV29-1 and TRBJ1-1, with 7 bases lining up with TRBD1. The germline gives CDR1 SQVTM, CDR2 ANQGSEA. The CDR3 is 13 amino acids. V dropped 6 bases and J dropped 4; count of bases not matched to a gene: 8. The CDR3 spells CSVAQGRGTEAFF. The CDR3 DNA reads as TGCAGCGTCGCACAGGGGAGGGGCACTGAAGCTTTCTTT.

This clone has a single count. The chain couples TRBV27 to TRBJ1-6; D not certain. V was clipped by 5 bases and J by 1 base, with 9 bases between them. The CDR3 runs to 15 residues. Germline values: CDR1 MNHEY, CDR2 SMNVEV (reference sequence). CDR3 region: CASSQPGSYNSPLHF. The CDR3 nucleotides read TGTGCCAGCAGTCAGCCCGGGTCCTATAATTCACCCCTCCACTTT.

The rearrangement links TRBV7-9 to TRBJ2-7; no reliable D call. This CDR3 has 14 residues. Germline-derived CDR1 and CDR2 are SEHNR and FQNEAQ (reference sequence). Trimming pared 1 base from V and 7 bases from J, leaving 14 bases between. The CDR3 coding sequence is TGTGCCAGCAGCTTAGGGGTACCCCCTGGGGAGCAGTACTTC. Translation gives CASSLGVPPGEQYF.